The T cell receptor (beta chain) described here comes from a study of blood T cell repertoires in COVID-19. V shed 0 bases and J shed 4 bases, with 11 bases lying between them. CDR3 size: 15 residues. CDR1 is SGDLS, CDR2 YYNGEE, per germline. Some clones are missing from TCRdb's copy, which holds only in-frame ones; the method was immunoSEQ multiplex PCR. Here the sample spans roughly 120,000 clones, approximately 80% being singletons. The receptor was isolated from a man between 65 and 85 years old with acute or convalescent COVID-19. V usage is TRBV9 and J usage is TRBJ2-1, with D maybe TRBD1 (6 bases). The sample was peripheral blood. The CDR3 nucleotides are TGTGCCAGCAGCGTAGTTGGACAGACATACAATGAGCAGTTCTTC. Residues: CASSVVGQTYNEQFF.